The 8 T cell receptor beta chains in this list originate from one sample, sequenced in a study of T cell responses to AZD1222 COVID-19 vaccine (dated by TCRdb to 2020 to 2022). The meaning of the sample's time point label: baseline before first vaccination. Libraries came from the immunoSEQ multiplex PCR assay. In TCRdb, the immuneACCESS table is reduced to in-frame sequences with V and J assigned. These tables do not hold every clone; where another copy was compared, an unresolved V gene accounts for under half, and the others remain unexplained. The sample has 150,000 to 200,000 clones on record, roughly 87% of them singletons. About 2.5% of the sample is in the top ten clones. Here the sequenced sample was peripheral blood, taken on day 0 of AZD1222 vaccination. These receptors were obtained from an adult in good health.

The chain has TRBV6-5 and TRBJ1-1; 8 bases line up with TRBD1. The V gene end was trimmed by 3 bases and the J gene end by 4 bases; junction bases not matched to a gene: 4. The germline V gene has CDR1 MNHEY and CDR2 SVGAGI. This CDR3 comprises 14 residues. CDR3 bases: TGTGCCAGCAGTTATATTCAGGGGGCCACTGAAGCTTTCTTT. The encoded protein is CASSYIQGATEAFF.

The chain links TRBV30 to TRBJ2-7, with TRBD2 identical over 7 bases. V shed 3 bases, J shed 4 bases, and the junction held 0 bases outside the gene matches. The CDR3 extends over 11 amino acids. Germline CDR1 GTSNPN, CDR2 SVGIG (reference sequence). The CDR3 loop is CAWRRGYEQYF. CDR3 in DNA: TGTGCCTGGAGGCGGGGGTACGAGCAGTACTTC. The whole variable domain, filled in from reference TRBV30 and TRBJ2-7, reads SQTIHQWPATLVQPVGSPLSLECTVEGTSNPNLYWYRQAAGRGLQLLFYSVGIGQISSEVPQNLSASRPQDRQFILSSKKLLLSDSGFYLCAWRRGYEQYFGPGTRLTVT.

V is TRBV7-2 and J is TRBJ2-7; 13 nucleotides agree with TRBD2. CDR3 length: 18 amino acids. Germline trimming cut 1 base from V and 4 bases from J; bases unmatched to any gene: 10. Germline V gives CDR1 SGHTA, CDR2 FQGNSA. CDR3 protein: CASSLGRLWTSGSYEQYF. The CDR3 nucleotides read TGTGCCAGCAGCTTAGGCCGATTATGGACTAGCGGGAGTTACGAGCAGTACTTC.

The chain combines TRBV5-6 with TRBJ1-2; D unclear. This CDR3 comprises 14 residues. CDR1 and CDR2 (germline): SGHDT, YYEEEE. V gave up 0 bases and J gave up 7 bases, with 13 bases separating them. The CDR3 here is CASSLGTLRGGYTF. For the CDR3, the DNA is TGTGCCAGCAGCTTGGGGACCCTGCGAGGTGGCTACACCTTC.

CDR3 DNA: TGTGCCAGCAGCTTAAGGGCAGGAAGTGTCTCTGAAGCTTTCTTT. This encodes CASSLRAGSVSEAFF. The V gene is TRBV7-3, the J gene TRBJ1-1; D is uncertain. The CDR3 runs to 15 residues. The germline V and J ends were trimmed by 1 base and 6 bases, with 15 bases remaining between them. Looked up from germline, CDR1 is SGHTA and CDR2 is FQGTGA.

The gene calls are TRBV20-1 and TRBJ1-2; D is possibly TRBD1 (5 bases). This CDR3 is built from 13 residues. Germline CDR1 DFQATT, CDR2 SNEGSKA (reference sequence). V lost 6 bases, J lost 4 bases, and 15 bases lay in between. This chain's CDR3 is CSASGGDVYGYTF. The DNA of the CDR3 is TGCAGTGCAAGTGGAGGGGACGTCTATGGCTACACCTTC.

This clone appeared a single time. Here the CDR3 reads CASSRVYGDTEAFF. The CDR3 bases are TGCGCCAGCAGCAGAGTTTACGGGGACACTGAAGCTTTCTTT. This chain uses TRBV5-1 with TRBJ1-1; D not resolved. Trimming left V 4 bases short and J 3 bases short, with 13 bases between. CDR1 and CDR2 from the germline V gene are SGHRS and YFSETQ. CDR3 size: 14 residues. The whole variable domain, filled in from reference TRBV5-1 and TRBJ1-1, reads KAGVTQTPRYLIKTRGQQVTLSCSPISGHRSVSWYQQTPGQGLQFLFEYFSETQRNKGNFPGRFSGRQFSNSRSEMNVSTLELGDSALYLCASSRVYGDTEAFFGQGTRLTVV.

This sequence joins TRBV5-5 and TRBJ1-2; D is undetermined. Trimming left V 0 bases short and J 3 bases short, with 9 bases between. In germline, CDR1 is SGHKS, CDR2 YYEKEE (reference sequence). The CDR3 is made up of 14 amino acids. This CDR3 is CASSLALLDYGYTF. The CDR3 DNA follows: TGTGCCAGCAGCTTGGCCCTACTGGACTATGGCTACACCTTC.